The clone carrying this TCR beta chain was counted ten times or more. Its antigen remains unknown. The data were obtained in a study of spatial heterogeneity in lung cancer. About the study: Sequenced were any available follow-up PBMC samples, which had been obtained a median of approximately 2 years after resection. Study conclusions and caveats: Blood showed ubiquitous tumor TCRs more often at resection than at routine follow-up.

The time point was: blood at routine non-recurrence follow-up after resection. Unsorted tumor, nontumor lung tissue or cryopreserved PBMC supplied the whole RNA. TCR cDNA molecules each had a unique molecular identifier. MiXCR was run by TCRdb on the 5' RACE reads, yielding one entry per CDR3 protein. The sample comprises 45,000 to 55,000 distinct CDR3 sequences, about 12% of which are singletons, and under 35% rests with the top ten. The sample was PBMCs, taken at follow-up. The receptor comes from a male donor with early-stage non-small cell lung cancer.

The CDR3 reads CASSQGRGPYNEQFF. As DNA, the CDR3 is TGCGCCAGCAGCCAAGGAAGAGGCCCCTACAATGAGCAGTTCTTC. This chain links TRBV4-3 with TRBJ2-1; unclear D gene. This CDR3 comprises 15 residues. Between the trimmed V and J ends, which lost 1 base and 2 bases, there was a span of 9 bases. Germline V gives CDR1 LGHNA, CDR2 YSLEER.